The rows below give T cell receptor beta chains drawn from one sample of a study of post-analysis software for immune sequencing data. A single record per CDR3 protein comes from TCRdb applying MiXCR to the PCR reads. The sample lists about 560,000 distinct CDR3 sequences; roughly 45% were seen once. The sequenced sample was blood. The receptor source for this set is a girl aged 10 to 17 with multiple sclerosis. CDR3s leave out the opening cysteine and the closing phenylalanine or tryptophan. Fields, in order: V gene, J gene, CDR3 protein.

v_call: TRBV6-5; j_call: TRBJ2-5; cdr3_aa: ASSHSHPGLADKETQY
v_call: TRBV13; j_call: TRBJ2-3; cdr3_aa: ASSPEPSGGVETQY
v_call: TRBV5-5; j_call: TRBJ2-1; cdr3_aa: ASSLERAGTGDNEQF
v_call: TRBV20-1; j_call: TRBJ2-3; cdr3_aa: SASLAGGVRDTQY
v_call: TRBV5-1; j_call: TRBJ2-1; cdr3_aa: ASSQVRGGPYPREQF
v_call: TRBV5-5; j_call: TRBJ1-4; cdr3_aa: ASSPGQFNEKLF
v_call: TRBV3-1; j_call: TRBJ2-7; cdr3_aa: TSSPSTSYEQY
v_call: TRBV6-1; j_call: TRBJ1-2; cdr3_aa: ASSEAGTAAGYGYT
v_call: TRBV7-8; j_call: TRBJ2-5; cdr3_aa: ASSLEGLIETQY
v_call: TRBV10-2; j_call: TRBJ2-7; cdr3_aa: ASSGGLAEYEQY
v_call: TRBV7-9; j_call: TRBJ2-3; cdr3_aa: ASSSGPTQY
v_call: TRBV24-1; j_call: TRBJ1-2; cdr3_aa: ATSGMSGQGTGGYT
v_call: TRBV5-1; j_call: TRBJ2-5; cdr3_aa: ASSTGQGGQETQY
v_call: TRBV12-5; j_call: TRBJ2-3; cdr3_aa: ASGAPGGDTQY
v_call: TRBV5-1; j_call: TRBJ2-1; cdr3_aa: ASSWRGRGAAYNEQF
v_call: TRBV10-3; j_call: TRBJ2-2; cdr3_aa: AISEQSNTGELF
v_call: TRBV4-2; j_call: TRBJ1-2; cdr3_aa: ASSQRQVTSGCT
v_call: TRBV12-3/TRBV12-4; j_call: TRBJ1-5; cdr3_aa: ATSWEVGQPQH
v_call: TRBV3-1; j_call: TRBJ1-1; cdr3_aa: ASSQGTGMPTEAF
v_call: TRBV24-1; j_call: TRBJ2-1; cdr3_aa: ATSDLSGTRPGNEQF